Shown below are 22 T cell receptor beta chains from a single sample sequenced in a study of beta chain features in type 1 diabetes. Expressed TCRB transcripts were sequenced, since all the RNA that had been isolated was reverse transcribed. Clones were sequenced by immunoSEQ multiplex PCR, and TCRdb holds only the in-frame ones, with some missing. The repertoire holds fewer than 550,000 clones, with around 10% as singletons. Material for sequencing was naive CD4+ T cells from blood. The receptors were gathered from a woman aged 18-29 years in good health.

The table lists this clone with a few counts. The CDR3 bases are TGTGCCAGCAGCTCGTCGTTGTCCTACGAGCAGTACTTC. Its protein is CASSSSLSYEQYF. The chain uses TRBV7-2 and TRBJ2-7; no firm D call. Trimming shortened V by 4 bases and J by 1 base, and 8 bases separated the two germline ends. Germline CDR1 is SGHTA and CDR2 is FQGNSA. The CDR3 consists of 13 residues. The whole variable domain, filled in from reference TRBV7-2 and TRBJ2-7, reads GAGVSQSPSNKVTEKGKDVELRCDPISGHTALYWYRQSLGQGLEFLIYFQGNSAPDKSGLPSDRFSAERTGGSVSTLTIQRTQQEDSAVYLCASSSSLSYEQYFGPGTRLTVT.

The chain's CDR3 is CASGLGQGLAEQFF. CDR3 nucleotide sequence: TGTGCTAGTGGTTTGGGACAGGGCTTGGCGGAGCAGTTCTTC. This sequence joins TRBV12-5 and TRBJ2-1; 7 bases agree with TRBD1. The germline V gene has CDR1 LGHNT and CDR2 FRNRAP. This CDR3 has 14 residues. The V gene end was trimmed by 1 base and the J gene end by 10 bases; junction bases not matched to a gene: 7.

The count of this clone is one. This sequence joins TRBV19 and TRBJ2-6; D is unclear. With 10 bases removed from V and 3 bases from J, the gap between germline ends came to 10 bases. This CDR3 region has 13 residues. Looked up from germline, CDR1 is LNHDA and CDR2 is SQIVND (reference sequence). The CDR3, as DNA: TGTGCCATAAGAGCGAGTGGGGCCAACGTCCTGACTTTC. As protein: CAIRASGANVLTF. Filled out from reference TRBV19 and TRBJ2-6, the complete variable domain reads DGGITQSPKYLFRKEGQNVTLSCEQNLNHDAMYWYRQDPGQGLRLIYYSQIVNDFQKGDIAEGYSVSREKKESFPLTVTSAQKNPTAFYLCAIRASGANVLTFGAGSRLTVL.

In this sample, this clone turned up a few times. The J gene is TRBJ2-6, the V gene TRBV18, with D possibly TRBD2 on 5 matching bases. The germline CDR1 and CDR2 sequences are KGHSH and LQKENI. The CDR3 runs 16 residues. The ends were cut back, 3 bases at V and 0 bases at J, with 9 bases in the middle. In DNA form, the CDR3 reads TGTGCCAGCTCACCTCGAGGGCGCTCTGGGGCCAACGTCCTGACTTTC. Amino acid sequence: CASSPRGRSGANVLTF.

This clone has a handful of counts. The J gene is TRBJ1-4, the V gene TRBV7-9; TRBD1 might be the D (6 bases). Deletions cut 5 bases from V and 7 bases from J, with 23 bases between. This CDR3 is 17 amino acids long. The germline CDR1 and CDR2 sequences are SEHNR and FQNEAQ (reference sequence). The CDR3 here is CASSPQWRQGKPEKLFF. CDR3 in DNA: TGTGCCAGCAGCCCTCAATGGAGGCAGGGGAAGCCTGAAAAACTGTTTTTT.

The chain recombines TRBV10-3 with TRBJ2-4; maybe TRBD2 (6 bases). Germline V CDR1 and CDR2: ENHRY, SYGVKD. The length of the CDR3 is 17 residues. Trimming left V 0 bases short and J 1 base short, with 13 bases between. The CDR3 region has the DNA TGTGCCATCAGTGAGTCTGGAGGGGATGGGGCCAAAAACATTCAGTACTTC. This encodes CAISESGGDGAKNIQYF.

This clone was found a few times. The J gene is TRBJ2-7, the V gene TRBV10-3; D call uncertain. The germline gives CDR1 ENHRY, CDR2 SYGVKD. The CDR3 is made up of 12 amino acids. Deletions cut 3 bases from V and 2 bases from J, with 5 bases between. The CDR3 DNA reads TGTGCCATCAGTGAAGGGCCCTACGAGCAGTACTTC. Encoded protein: CAISEGPYEQYF.

The chain carries TRBV7-8 and TRBJ1-2; D is ambiguous. This CDR3 contains 14 residues. V lost 8 bases and J 3 bases, leaving 16 bases between the germline ends. Germline-derived CDR1 and CDR2 are SGHVS and FQNEAQ. The CDR3 nucleotides are TGTGCCAGCGTCAAAAAGCCGGGTGACTATGGCTACACCTTC. Amino acids: CASVKKPGDYGYTF.

The genes are TRBV4-3 and TRBJ2-1, with TRBD2 matching 11 bases. There are 21 residues in the CDR3. V gave up 3 bases and J gave up 0 bases; unmatched junction bases: 16. Germline loops: CDR1 LGHNA, CDR2 YSLEER. CDR3 region: CASSHPRRVAGGLSSYNEQFF. The CDR3 DNA reads as TGCGCCAGCAGCCACCCCCGTCGGGTAGCGGGAGGGCTCAGCTCCTACAATGAGCAGTTCTTC.

This clone was found many times. In the same sample, other DNA sequences code for this CDR3. CDR3 DNA sequence: TGTGCCAGCACCCCCCTACTAGCGGTACAGGGTGAGCAGTTCTTC. It is translated as CASTPLLAVQGEQFF. The V call is TRBV14, the J call TRBJ2-1, with 8 bases matching TRBD2. This CDR3 has 15 residues. Trimming removed 7 bases from V and 9 bases from J; junction bases left unmatched: 14. Germline V gene sequence: CDR1 SGHDN, CDR2 FVKESK. The variable domain in full, completed from reference TRBV14 and TRBJ2-1, reads EAGVTQFPSHSVIEKGQTVTLRCDPISGHDNLYWYRRVMGKEIKFLLHFVKESKQDESGMPNNRFLAERTGGTYSTLKVQPAELEDSGVYFCASTPLLAVQGEQFFGPGTRLTVL.

J is TRBJ1-6 and V is TRBV4-1; tentative D call: TRBD1 (5 bases). Germline lookup yields CDR1 MGHRA and CDR2 YSYEKL. This CDR3 is built from 15 residues. V gave up 4 bases and J gave up 10 bases, with 17 bases separating them. CDR3 in amino acids: CASSREGTGRSPLHF. The CDR3 coding sequence is TGCGCCAGCAGCCGGGAGGGGACTGGCCGCTCACCCCTCCACTTT.

This clone has just a few counts. This sequence joins TRBV29-1 and TRBJ2-3; D not certain. There are 15 residues in the CDR3. The V gene's germline CDR1 is SQVTM and CDR2 ANQGSEA. V was cut by 0 bases and J by 1 base, with 11 bases left in between. CDR3 region: CSVEDSTSGTDTQYF. The CDR3 DNA reads as TGCAGCGTTGAAGATTCCACGTCCGGCACAGATACGCAGTATTTT.

V and J are TRBV7-9 and TRBJ2-7; TRBD2 agrees at 8 bases. Germline CDR1 SEHNR, CDR2 FQNEAQ (reference sequence). After removal of 10 bases from V and 2 bases from J, the junction contained 13 bases not matched to a gene. This CDR3 is built from 15 residues. The CDR3 sequence is CATRPSGSHTYEQYF. The CDR3 DNA follows: TGTGCCACAAGGCCCAGCGGGAGTCACACCTACGAGCAGTACTTC.

This clone has a handful of counts. V gene TRBV7-9 combines with J gene TRBJ2-7; D may be TRBD2 (6 bases). The V gene lost 2 bases and the J gene lost 4 bases, with 9 bases spanning the gap. CDR3 length equals 13 residues. The germline V gene has CDR1 SEHNR and CDR2 FQNEAQ (reference sequence). In DNA, the CDR3 is TGTGCCAGCAGCTTACCGGCGGGGTACGAGCAGTACTTC. Translated: CASSLPAGYEQYF.

V usage is TRBV7-9 and J usage is TRBJ1-2, with D unclear. The ends were cut back, 5 bases at V and 4 bases at J, with 11 bases in the middle. This CDR3 region has 13 residues. Germline V gene sequence: CDR1 SEHNR, CDR2 FQNEAQ (reference sequence). The CDR3 spells CASSHNTVYGYTF. In DNA form, the CDR3 reads TGTGCCAGCAGCCATAACACAGTCTATGGCTACACCTTC. Looking up the rest from reference TRBV7-9 and TRBJ1-2 gives the full variable domain: DTGVSQNPRHKITKRGQNVTFRCDPISEHNRLYWYRQTLGQGPEFLTYFQNEAQLEKSRLLSDRFSAERPKGSFSTLEIQRTEQGDSAMYLCASSHNTVYGYTFGSGTRLTVV.

Only one count was recorded for this clone. This rearrangement joins TRBV7-6 to TRBJ2-5; 8 bases are a match to TRBD2. Unmatched junction bases numbered 3, after V lost 1 base and J lost 2 bases. Looked up from germline, CDR1 is SGHVS and CDR2 is FNYEAQ. This CDR3 has 15 amino acids. Written as DNA, the CDR3 is TGTGCCAGCAGCTTAGTGGCTAGCGGGCAAGAGACCCAGTACTTC. It is translated as CASSLVASGQETQYF.

This clone was observed a few times. V and J are TRBV4-1 and TRBJ2-3; perhaps TRBD1 as D (6 bases). The CDR3 consists of 15 residues. Trimming stripped 1 base from V and 0 bases from J, with 8 bases between. From germline, CDR1 is MGHRA and CDR2 YSYEKL. The CDR3 region is CASSQVGQSTDTQYF. The DNA of the CDR3 is TGCGCCAGCAGCCAAGTTGGACAGAGCACAGATACGCAGTATTTT.

The chain employs TRBV9 and TRBJ2-3; 9 bases align to TRBD1. The CDR3 extends over 14 amino acids. After removal of 4 bases from V and 3 bases from J, the junction contained 3 bases not matched to a gene. CDR1 is SGDLS and CDR2 is YYNGEE in the germline V gene. CDR3 in amino acids: CASSRDRATDTQYF. Written as DNA, the CDR3 is TGTGCCAGCAGCCGGGACAGGGCTACAGATACGCAGTATTTT.

This clone turned up a few times. The rearrangement uses TRBV7-2 and TRBJ1-2; maybe TRBD1 (5 bases). V was pared by 5 bases and J by 2 bases, with 12 bases between. From germline, CDR1 is SGHTA and CDR2 FQGNSA. This CDR3 comprises 14 residues. CDR3 bases: TGTGCCAGCAGCCCCGGGGACGGGAACTATGGCTACACCTTC. It codes for CASSPGDGNYGYTF.

This chain links TRBV4-1 with TRBJ2-1; no clear D gene. Germline V lookup: CDR1 MGHRA, CDR2 YSYEKL. This CDR3 is built from 13 residues. The ends were cut back, 0 bases at V and 7 bases at J, with 7 bases in the middle. DNA for the CDR3: TGCGCCAGCAGCCAAGATCATCGTAATGAGCAGTTCTTC. Protein: CASSQDHRNEQFF.

A few counts support this clone. The genes are TRBV25-1 and TRBJ2-1, with D perhaps given as TRBD1 or TRBD2 (6 bases each). The CDR3 loop spans 14 amino acids. Trimming left V 6 bases short and J 4 bases short, with 13 bases between. Germline assignment: CDR1 MGHDK and CDR2 SYGVNS. CDR3 residues: CASRRGDTYNEQFF. CDR3 bases: TGTGCCAGCAGGAGGGGGGATACTTACAATGAGCAGTTCTTC.

This clone was observed a few times. The rearrangement links TRBV25-1 to TRBJ1-2, with unresolved D. Germline V gives CDR1 MGHDK, CDR2 SYGVNS. The CDR3 length is 11 residues. Trimming removed 3 bases at V and 8 bases at J, with 7 bases between. CDR3: CASSEGLGYTF. CDR3 DNA sequence: TGTGCCAGCAGTGAGGGATTGGGCTACACCTTC.